The sequence of this T cell receptor beta chain was determined in a study of memory B cells and T cells in multiple sclerosis. The germline CDR1 and CDR2 sequences are LNHNV and YYDKDF (reference sequence). This CDR3 region has 14 residues. Trimming cost V 8 bases and J 1 base; bases outside gene matches: 5. CFSE-dim autoproliferating and CFSE-high non-proliferating T cells from unstimulated culture were sequenced separately. Roughly 4.5x10^7 CFSE-labeled PBMCs were cultured around 7 days unstimulated, then replicate wells were pooled. CFSE at roughly 0.5 uM labeled the PBMCs, which were then cultured unstimulated. Profiling relied on immunoSEQ multiplex PCR, and the TCRdb table lists in-frame clones only, not all of them. The sample shows about 32,000 clones, more than 75% of them seen only once. In its sample, this clone was seen a few times. Its target is unknown.

The sequencing sample was made of PBMCs from blood kept in culture. This TCR was sampled from a human donor with multiple sclerosis. The chain combines TRBV15 with TRBJ1-2; 9 bases align to TRBD1. In nucleotides, the CDR3 is TGTGCCACCGAGCCGGGACAGGGTAACTATGGCTACACCTTC. Its translation is CATEPGQGNYGYTF.